A selection of T cell receptor beta chains follows, all from one sample in a study of shared clonotypes between healthy human individuals. Sequencing used immunoSEQ multiplex PCR; TCRdb keeps in-frame clones, though not all of them. The sample lists fewer than 1 million clones; 96% were seen once. Specimen: naive CD8+ T cells sorted from blood. The source is a young man in good health. CDR3s include the opening cysteine and the closing phenylalanine or tryptophan. Each record gives: D gene, V gene, clone size, J gene, CDR3 protein, CDR3 DNA. The D gene is left open where the match is weak. Some rows have no size entry. The others give once, few or many, or a class for an expanded clone.

D gene: TRBD1
V gene: TRBV4-1
clone size: .
J gene: TRBJ2-7
CDR3 protein: CASSQEGTGGWEQYF
CDR3 DNA: TGCGCCAGCAGCCAAGAAGGGACAGGGGGTTGGGAGCAGTACTTC

D gene: .
V gene: TRBV11-2
clone size: .
J gene: TRBJ2-5
CDR3 protein: CASSRDQETQYF
CDR3 DNA: TGTGCCAGCAGCCGAGATCAAGAGACCCAGTACTTC

D gene: .
V gene: TRBV28
clone size: .
J gene: TRBJ2-5
CDR3 protein: CASSHVGGLWRETQYF
CDR3 DNA: TGTGCCAGCAGCCATGTGGGGGGTTTGTGGAGGGAGACCCAGTACTTC

D gene: TRBD1
V gene: TRBV27
clone size: once
J gene: TRBJ2-3
CDR3 protein: CASSPIRDRASADTQYF
CDR3 DNA: TGTGCCAGCAGTCCAATAAGGGACAGGGCCAGCGCGGATACGCAGTATTTT

D gene: TRBD2
V gene: TRBV27
clone size: .
J gene: TRBJ2-1
CDR3 protein: CASSLKDPSQTREIREQFF
CDR3 DNA: TGTGCCAGCAGTTTAAAGGACCCTTCTCAAACGCGGGAGATAAGGGAGCAGTTCTTC

D gene: .
V gene: TRBV11-3
clone size: once
J gene: TRBJ2-5
CDR3 protein: CASSKERGETQYF
CDR3 DNA: TGTGCCAGCAGCAAGGAACGAGGAGAGACCCAGTACTTC

D gene: .
V gene: TRBV10-2
clone size: .
J gene: TRBJ2-7
CDR3 protein: CASSESTGTEQYF
CDR3 DNA: TGCGCCAGCAGTGAGTCGACGGGGACCGAGCAGTACTTC

D gene: .
V gene: TRBV7-8
clone size: .
J gene: TRBJ2-3
CDR3 protein: CASSPPGGPDTQYF
CDR3 DNA: TGTGCCAGCAGCCCCCCTGGGGGTCCAGATACGCAGTATTTT

D gene: TRBD1
V gene: TRBV11-2
clone size: .
J gene: TRBJ2-1
CDR3 protein: CASSLSGQGIEQFF
CDR3 DNA: TGTGCCAGCAGCCTTTCGGGACAGGGGATTGAGCAGTTCTTC

D gene: TRBD2
V gene: TRBV5-4
clone size: .
J gene: TRBJ2-1
CDR3 protein: CASSLGGGTSVANEQFF
CDR3 DNA: TGTGCCAGCAGCCTCGGCGGGGGGACTAGCGTTGCCAATGAGCAGTTCTTC

D gene: .
V gene: TRBV6-5
clone size: .
J gene: TRBJ2-1
CDR3 protein: CASSRGSSSYNEQFF
CDR3 DNA: TGTGCCAGCAGCCGCGGGTCGAGCTCCTACAATGAGCAGTTCTTC

D gene: TRBD1
V gene: TRBV7-9
clone size: .
J gene: TRBJ2-7
CDR3 protein: CASSLPGTGAYEQYF
CDR3 DNA: TGTGCCAGCAGCCTCCCCGGGACAGGGGCCTACGAGCAGTACTTC

D gene: TRBD2
V gene: TRBV19
clone size: .
J gene: TRBJ2-3
CDR3 protein: CARRLAVLTDTQYF
CDR3 DNA: TGTGCCAGACGACTAGCGGTCCTCACAGATACGCAGTATTTT

D gene: .
V gene: TRBV25-1
clone size: .
J gene: TRBJ1-1
CDR3 protein: CASSPGQPNTEAFF
CDR3 DNA: TGTGCCAGCAGTCCTGGACAGCCGAACACTGAAGCTTTCTTT

D gene: TRBD2
V gene: TRBV7-9
clone size: once
J gene: TRBJ2-1
CDR3 protein: CASSPSGSGWVQFF
CDR3 DNA: TGTGCCAGCAGCCCTAGCGGGAGTGGTTGGGTGCAGTTCTTC

D gene: .
V gene: TRBV7-9
clone size: .
J gene: TRBJ1-1
CDR3 protein: CASSLGPTEAFF
CDR3 DNA: TGTGCCAGCAGCTTAGGCCCTACTGAAGCTTTCTTT

D gene: .
V gene: TRBV27
clone size: once
J gene: TRBJ2-2
CDR3 protein: CASRWQIVGGGELFF
CDR3 DNA: TGTGCCAGCCGTTGGCAAATTGTAGGTGGTGGGGAGCTGTTTTTT

D gene: .
V gene: TRBV6-1
clone size: .
J gene: TRBJ2-7
CDR3 protein: CASSEWDGYEQYF
CDR3 DNA: TGTGCCAGCAGTGAGTGGGACGGCTACGAGCAGTACTTC

D gene: .
V gene: TRBV12-5
clone size: .
J gene: TRBJ2-3
CDR3 protein: CASAHSTDTQYF
CDR3 DNA: TGTGCTAGTGCCCATAGCACAGATACGCAGTATTTT

D gene: .
V gene: TRBV7-7
clone size: .
J gene: TRBJ2-2
CDR3 protein: CASSLSCLGGAGELFF
CDR3 DNA: TGTGCCAGCAGCTTAAGTTGCCTAGGTGGGGCCGGGGAGCTGTTTTTT

D gene: TRBD2
V gene: TRBV7-8
clone size: .
J gene: TRBJ2-7
CDR3 protein: CASSQGLAGANSYEQYF
CDR3 DNA: TGTGCCAGCAGCCAGGGGCTAGCGGGAGCAAACTCCTACGAGCAGTACTTC

D gene: .
V gene: TRBV10-1
clone size: .
J gene: TRBJ2-3
CDR3 protein: CASSESSARRHTDTQYF
CDR3 DNA: TGCGCCAGCAGTGAGTCATCGGCCAGAAGACACACAGATACGCAGTATTTT

D gene: .
V gene: TRBV4-1
clone size: .
J gene: TRBJ1-5
CDR3 protein: CASSQESIQPQHF
CDR3 DNA: TGCGCCAGCAGCCAAGAGTCGATCCAGCCCCAGCATTTT

D gene: .
V gene: TRBV25-1
clone size: .
J gene: TRBJ1-2
CDR3 protein: CASSDDAIGPDRYGYTF
CDR3 DNA: TGTGCCAGCAGTGATGACGCCATAGGACCCGACCGGTATGGCTACACCTTC

D gene: .
V gene: TRBV27
clone size: .
J gene: TRBJ2-1
CDR3 protein: CASSADGPSSYNEQFF
CDR3 DNA: TGTGCCAGCAGTGCGGACGGCCCTAGCTCCTACAATGAGCAGTTCTTC

D gene: .
V gene: TRBV7-6
clone size: .
J gene: TRBJ2-7
CDR3 protein: CASSLEAGASDEQYF
CDR3 DNA: TGTGCCAGCAGCTTAGAGGCAGGGGCTTCTGACGAGCAGTACTTC

D gene: .
V gene: TRBV27
clone size: .
J gene: TRBJ2-1
CDR3 protein: CASLSRDSIVSSYNEQFF
CDR3 DNA: TGTGCCAGCTTGAGTAGGGACTCTATCGTATCCTCCTACAATGAGCAGTTCTTC

D gene: .
V gene: TRBV6-6
clone size: .
J gene: TRBJ1-2
CDR3 protein: CASSKTIGYGYTF
CDR3 DNA: TGTGCCAGCAGCAAAACAATCGGCTATGGCTACACCTTC

D gene: .
V gene: TRBV4-1
clone size: .
J gene: TRBJ2-1
CDR3 protein: CASSQPDYNEQFF
CDR3 DNA: TGCGCCAGCAGCCAACCCGACTACAATGAGCAGTTCTTC

D gene: TRBD2
V gene: TRBV7-6
clone size: .
J gene: TRBJ2-5
CDR3 protein: CASSFLTSGSAKTQYF
CDR3 DNA: TGTGCCAGCAGCTTCCTTACTAGCGGGAGCGCGAAGACCCAGTACTTC

D gene: .
V gene: TRBV14
clone size: once
J gene: TRBJ1-1
CDR3 protein: CASSPQVPTADTEAFF
CDR3 DNA: TGTGCCAGCAGCCCCCAAGTGCCCACAGCTGACACTGAAGCTTTCTTT

D gene: TRBD1
V gene: TRBV4-1
clone size: .
J gene: TRBJ2-7
CDR3 protein: CASSHGTEPPQYF
CDR3 DNA: TGCGCCAGCAGCCATGGGACAGAGCCTCCGCAGTACTTC

D gene: .
V gene: TRBV9
clone size: .
J gene: TRBJ2-3
CDR3 protein: CASSALSTGATDTQYF
CDR3 DNA: TGTGCCAGCAGCGCCCTGAGTACGGGAGCCACAGATACGCAGTATTTT

D gene: TRBD2
V gene: TRBV5-4
clone size: .
J gene: TRBJ2-7
CDR3 protein: CATRREDRYEQYF
CDR3 DNA: TGTGCCACCCGCCGGGAGGACCGTTACGAGCAGTACTTC

D gene: .
V gene: TRBV7-2
clone size: .
J gene: TRBJ2-1
CDR3 protein: CASTYSSAYNEQFF
CDR3 DNA: TGTGCCAGCACCTACAGTTCTGCCTACAATGAGCAGTTCTTC